This paragraph reports one T cell receptor beta chain. What it recognizes is unknown. The data were obtained in a study of cytomegalovirus exposure and HLA in healthy donors. Study-level results: Rarity marked most TCR sequences, yet some public TCRs occurred in many donors. Most of the TCR beta V segments (in an earlier analysis) were productive either about 90% or about 30% of the time.

The PCR was carried out with 60 Vbeta primers and 13 Jbeta primers. Assay used: immunoSEQ multiplex PCR; TCRdb lists only in-frame clones, some missing. The table records about 150,000 clones, around 78% of them present only once. V lost 11 bases, J lost 6 bases, and 17 bases lay in between. This CDR3 spans 13 amino acids. The germline V gene encodes CDR1 MNHNS and CDR2 SASEGT. V usage is TRBV6-1 and J usage is TRBJ1-5, with TRBD1 as a possible D gene (6 bases). Sequencing was carried out using PBMCs. The sequence was obtained from a woman in her late teens or twenties in good health and CMV-seronegative. CDR3 coding DNA: TGTGCCTGTCAAGGGGGTGAGAGTCAGCCCCAGCATTTT. Translation gives CACQGGESQPQHF.